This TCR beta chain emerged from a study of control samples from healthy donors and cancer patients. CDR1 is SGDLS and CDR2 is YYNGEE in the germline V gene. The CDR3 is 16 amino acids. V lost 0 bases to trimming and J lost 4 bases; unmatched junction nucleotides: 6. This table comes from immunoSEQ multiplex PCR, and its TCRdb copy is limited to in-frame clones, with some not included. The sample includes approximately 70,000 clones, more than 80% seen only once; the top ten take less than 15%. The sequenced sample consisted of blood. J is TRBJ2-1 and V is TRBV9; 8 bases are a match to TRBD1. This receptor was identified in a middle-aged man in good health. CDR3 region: CASSVGLQGAYNEQFF. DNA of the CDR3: TGTGCCAGCAGCGTAGGTTTGCAGGGGGCTTACAATGAGCAGTTCTTC.